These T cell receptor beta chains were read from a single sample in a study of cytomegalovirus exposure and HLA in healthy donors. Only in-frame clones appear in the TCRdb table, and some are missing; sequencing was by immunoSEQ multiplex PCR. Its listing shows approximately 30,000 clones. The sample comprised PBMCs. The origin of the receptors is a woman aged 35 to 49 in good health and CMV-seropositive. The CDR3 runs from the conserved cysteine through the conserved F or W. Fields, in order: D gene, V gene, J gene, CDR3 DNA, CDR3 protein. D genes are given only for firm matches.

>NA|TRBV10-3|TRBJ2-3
TGTGCCATCAGTGAAGGCTGGGGCCCAGATACGCAGTATTTT
CAISEGWGPDTQYF
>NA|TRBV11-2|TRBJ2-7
TGTGCCAGCAGCCAGCGCGATAACAGGGTTTACGAGCAGTACTTC
CASSQRDNRVYEQYF
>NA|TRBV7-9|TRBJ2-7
TGTGCCAGCAGCTTGATGGGCAGCTCCTACGAGCAGTACTTC
CASSLMGSSYEQYF
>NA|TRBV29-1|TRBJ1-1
TGCAGCGTTGAAGCCAACGGGAAACACACTGAAGCTTTCTTT
CSVEANGKHTEAFF
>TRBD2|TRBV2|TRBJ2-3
TGTGCCAGCAGTGACTGGACTAGCTCAGATACGCAGTATTTT
CASSDWTSSDTQYF
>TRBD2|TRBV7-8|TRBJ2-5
TGTGCCAGCAGCCCCCGGGGAGCGGGAGGGAGGGAGACCCAGTACTTC
CASSPRGAGGRETQYF
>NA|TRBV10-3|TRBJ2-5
TGTGCCATCAGTGGAGGCGGAGCGGAGACCCAGTACTTC
CAISGGGAETQYF
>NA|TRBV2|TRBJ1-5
TGTGCCAGCAGCGCAGGGTACAATCAGCCCCAGCATTTT
CASSAGYNQPQHF
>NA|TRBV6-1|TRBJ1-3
TGTGCCAGCCTCCGGGACATTCTCTCTGGAAACACCATATATTTT
CASLRDILSGNTIYF
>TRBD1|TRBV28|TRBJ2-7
TGTGCCACCTTATCAGGGACAGGACTCAACGAGCAGTACTTC
CATLSGTGLNEQYF
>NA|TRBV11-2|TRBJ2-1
TGTGCCAGCAGCCTCCAACTTCGAGCGGATACCTACAATGAGCAGTTCTTC
CASSLQLRADTYNEQFF
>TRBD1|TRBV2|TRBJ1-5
TGTGCCAGCACCCGGACAGGAAATCAGCCCCAGCATTTT
CASTRTGNQPQHF
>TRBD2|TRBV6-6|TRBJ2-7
TGTGCCAGCAGTTCCCCCGGGACTACTGCCTACGAGCAGTACTTC
CASSSPGTTAYEQYF
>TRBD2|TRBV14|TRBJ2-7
TGTGCCAGCAGCCGGACTAGCGATAACTACGAGCAGTACTTC
CASSRTSDNYEQYF
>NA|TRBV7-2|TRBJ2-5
TGTGCCAGCAATGGAGGGGCTGCCCAAGAGACCCAGTACTTC
CASNGGAAQETQYF
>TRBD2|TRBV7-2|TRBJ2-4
TGTGCCAGCAGCTTACTGACTAGCGCGGCCAAAAACATTCAGTACTTC
CASSLLTSAAKNIQYF
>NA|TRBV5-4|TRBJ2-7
TGTGCCAGCAGCCCCGGGGGCTACGAGCAGTACTTC
CASSPGGYEQYF
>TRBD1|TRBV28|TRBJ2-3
TGTGCCAGCAGGCGGGACAGGGGGTCACCCACAGATACGCAGTATTTT
CASRRDRGSPTDTQYF
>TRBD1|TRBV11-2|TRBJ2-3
TGTGCCAGCACTCCGGGACAGCGCACAGATACGCAGTATTTT
CASTPGQRTDTQYF
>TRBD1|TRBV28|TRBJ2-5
TGTGCCAGCACCAGACAGGGCGGTGAGACCCAGTACTTC
CASTRQGGETQYF
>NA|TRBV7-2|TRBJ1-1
TGTGCCAGCAGGGAGGGCTTGAACACTGAAGCTTTCTTT
CASREGLNTEAFF
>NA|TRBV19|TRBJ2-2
TGTGCCAGTAGTATCGGAGGGAGGAACACCGGGGAGCTGTTTTTT
CASSIGGRNTGELFF
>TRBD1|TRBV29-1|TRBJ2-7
TGCAGCGTTGTTAGGACAGGAGCCTACGAGCAGTACTTC
CSVVRTGAYEQYF
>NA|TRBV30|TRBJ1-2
TGTGCCTGGAGTGTAGCCCATGGCTACACCTTC
CAWSVAHGYTF
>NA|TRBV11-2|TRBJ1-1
TGTGCCAGCACCCCACGGGCAGGGGTGGACACTGAAGCTTTCTTT
CASTPRAGVDTEAFF
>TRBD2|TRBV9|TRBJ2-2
TGTGCCAGCAGCCCACTAGCGGGAAGGGCCGGGGAGCTGTTTTTT
CASSPLAGRAGELFF
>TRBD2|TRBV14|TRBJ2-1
TGTGCCAGCAGCCCCCAGAGTGGGGGGACTAGGCAGTTCTTC
CASSPQSGGTRQFF
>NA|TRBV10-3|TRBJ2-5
TGTGCCATCAGTGCCACTTCGTTGGAGACCCAGTACTTC
CAISATSLETQYF
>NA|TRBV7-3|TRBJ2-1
TGTGCCAGCAGCTTAGGTAACCTAAGAGAGCAGTTCTTC
CASSLGNLREQFF
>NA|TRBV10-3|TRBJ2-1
TGTGCCATCAGTGATATCATGGGAGGCTACAATGAGCAGTTCTTC
CAISDIMGGYNEQFF
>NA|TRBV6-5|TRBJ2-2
TGTGCCAGCAGTTACGAGGTCGGGTCTGCCGGGGAGCTGTTTTTT
CASSYEVGSAGELFF
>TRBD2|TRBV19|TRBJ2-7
TGTGCCAGTAGTATCGCGGGGGTGGGCTACGAGCAGTACTTC
CASSIAGVGYEQYF
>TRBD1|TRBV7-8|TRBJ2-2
TGTGCCAGCAGCCCTGGACAGGGCAACACCGGGGAGCTGTTTTTT
CASSPGQGNTGELFF
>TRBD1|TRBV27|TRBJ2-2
TGTGCCAGCAGTCGGGACAGGGCGTCCGCCGGGGAGCTGTTTTTT
CASSRDRASAGELFF
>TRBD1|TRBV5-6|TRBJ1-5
TGTGCCAGCAGCTCGGACAGGGGGCAGCCCCAGCATTTT
CASSSDRGQPQHF
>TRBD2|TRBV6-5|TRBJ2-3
TGTGCCAGCCGAGCTAGCGGGTACACAGATACGCAGTATTTT
CASRASGYTDTQYF
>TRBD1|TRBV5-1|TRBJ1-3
TGCGCCAGCAGCGAGGGACAGGGGGAGTTCGACGGACTAGGAAACACCATATATTTT
CASSEGQGEFDGLGNTIYF
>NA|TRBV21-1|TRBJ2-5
TGTGCCACCCAATACAGGGATCCACAGGAGAACCAGTACTTC
CATQYRDPQENQYF
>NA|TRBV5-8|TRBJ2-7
TGTGCCAGCAGCACGGGACAGTCGCGGGGCGAGCAGTACTTC
CASSTGQSRGEQYF
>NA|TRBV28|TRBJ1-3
TGTGCCAGCCTGGGCAGCCTCTCTGGAAACACCATATATTTT
CASLGSLSGNTIYF
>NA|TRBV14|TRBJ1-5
TGTGCCAGCAGCCAAGGTTTTTGGGACTGTAGCAATCAGCCCCAGCATTTT
CASSQGFWDCSNQPQHF
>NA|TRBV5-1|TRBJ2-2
TGCGCCAGCAGCTTGGTAGGTGCTAGGCGAGGCACCGGGGAGCTGTTTTTT
CASSLVGARRGTGELFF
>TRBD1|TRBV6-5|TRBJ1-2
TGTGCCAGCAGCCCCCGACAGGGGAGAGGTGGCTACACCTTC
CASSPRQGRGGYTF
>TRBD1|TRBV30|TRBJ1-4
TGTGCCTGGAGTGTACGAGACAGGGGAGGCGAAAAACTGTTTTTT
CAWSVRDRGGEKLFF
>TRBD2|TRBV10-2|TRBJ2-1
TGCGCCAGCAGTGAGTCGACTAGCGGGTACTACAATGAGCAGTTCTTC
CASSESTSGYYNEQFF
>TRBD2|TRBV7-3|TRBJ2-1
TGTGCCAGCAGCCTGCTAGCGGGAGTCAATGAGCAGTTCTTC
CASSLLAGVNEQFF
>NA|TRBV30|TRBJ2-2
TGTGCCTGGAGTGGGACAGTATTCACCGGGGAGCTGTTTTTT
CAWSGTVFTGELFF
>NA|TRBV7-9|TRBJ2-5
TGTGCCAGCAGCTTAGCCGGACAGGGAGGGGAGACCCAGTACTTC
CASSLAGQGGETQYF
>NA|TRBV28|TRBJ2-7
TGTGCCAGCAGTTTATCCAGCTCCTACGAGCAGTACTTC
CASSLSSSYEQYF
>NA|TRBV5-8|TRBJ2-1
TGTGCCAGCAGCTTGTCCCCTAGTGTGTACAATGAGCAGTTCTTC
CASSLSPSVYNEQFF
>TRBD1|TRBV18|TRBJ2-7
TGTGCCAGCTCATCCGGGACAGAACTTGTCTCCGAGCAGTACTTC
CASSSGTELVSEQYF
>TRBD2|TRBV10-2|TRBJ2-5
TGCGCCAGCAGTGCCGGGACTAGCGGGACAGAGACCCAGTACTTC
CASSAGTSGTETQYF
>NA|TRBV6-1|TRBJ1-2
TGTGCCCGGCCCGGGAGAGGGGATGGCTACACCTTC
CARPGRGDGYTF
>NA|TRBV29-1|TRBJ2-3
TGCAGCTCAAGCACAGATACGCAGTATTTT
CSSSTDTQYF